The T cell receptor (beta chain) described here comes from a study of blood T cell repertoires in COVID-19. In the study's own analysis: From reference gene primer amplification, estimates of nucleated cell counts were derived. Some clones are missing from TCRdb's copy, which holds only in-frame ones; the method was immunoSEQ multiplex PCR. The DNA was the basis for D and trimming; V, J and clone size are from that table. This sample has 300,000 to 400,000 clones, with 90% to 95% found just once. This TCR was sampled from a woman in her late teens or twenties who had recovered from COVID-19. Sample: peripheral blood.

As DNA, the CDR3 is TGCAGCGTTGGGGGACAGGAAAACTATGGCTACACCTTC. Translating gives CSVGGQENYGYTF. The chain uses TRBV29-1 and TRBJ1-2, with 8 bases identical to TRBD1. The CDR3 spans 13 residues. Germline V lookup: CDR1 SQVTM, CDR2 ANQGSEA. Trimming cost V 4 bases and J 2 bases; bases outside gene matches: 3.